The 19 T cell receptor beta chains listed next were all sequenced from one sample in a study of OX40 agonist ivuxolimab in advanced cancers. Clones were sequenced by immunoSEQ multiplex PCR, and TCRdb holds only the in-frame ones, with some missing. The sample yields 75,000 to 100,000 clones, 91% seen once. This sample comprised CD4+ or CD8+ T cells sorted from blood, obtained in a trial of the OX40 agonist ivuxolimab. These receptors came from an adult with an advanced solid tumor such as melanoma, head and neck, liver or kidney cancer.

CDR3 protein: CASSLPGSNQPQHF. DNA of the CDR3: TGTGCCAGCAGTTTACCCGGAAGCAATCAGCCCCAGCATTTT. The V gene is TRBV28, the J gene TRBJ1-5; no definite D call. Trimming left V 2 bases short and J 1 base short, with 6 bases between. The CDR3 totals 14 residues. Germline V gene lookup returns CDR1 MDHEN and CDR2 SYDVKM.

The chain carries TRBV11-2 and TRBJ2-1, with unresolved D. The CDR3 is 16 residues long. V was cut by 0 bases and J by 2 bases, with 11 bases left in between. Germline V gene data show CDR1 as SGHAT and CDR2 as FQNNGV. CDR3 bases: TGTGCCAGCAGCTTAGATTCCCAAGCCCCCTACAATGAGCAGTTCTTC. Its translation: CASSLDSQAPYNEQFF.

The V call is TRBV5-4, the J call TRBJ2-1; weak D call: TRBD1 (5 bases). Germline assignment: CDR1 SGHNT and CDR2 YYREEE (reference sequence). The CDR3 extends over 15 amino acids. V was clipped by 3 bases and J by 6 bases, with 16 bases between them. This chain's CDR3 is CASSSATGVLNEQFF. The CDR3 DNA sequence: TGTGCCAGCAGCTCAGCTACAGGTGTGCTCAATGAGCAGTTCTTC. Full variable domain (outside the CDR3, taken from reference TRBV5-4 and TRBJ2-1): ETGVTQSPTHLIKTRGQQVTLRCSSQSGHNTVSWYQQALGQGPQFIFQYYREEENGRGNFPPRFSGLQFPNYSSELNVNALELDDSALYLCASSSATGVLNEQFFGPGTRLTVL.

This clone turned up a few times. This rearrangement joins TRBV6-1 to TRBJ2-5, with D possibly TRBD1 on 5 matching bases. V lost 6 bases to trimming and J lost 4 bases, with 15 bases between them. Germline assignment: CDR1 MNHNS and CDR2 SASEGT. The CDR3 sequence is 14 residues long. The CDR3 DNA sequence: TGTGCCAGCAGAGCCCAGGGATCGGGAGAGACCCAGTACTTC. It specifies CASRAQGSGETQYF.

In the case of this clone: Other DNA sequences within the sample encode an identical CDR3. V usage is TRBV7-8 and J usage is TRBJ2-7; 10 bases are shared with TRBD2. The CDR3 length is 15 residues. V lost 1 base and J lost 5; bases outside the gene matches: 5. The germline gives CDR1 SGHVS, CDR2 FQNEAQ. CDR3 bases: TGTGCCAGCAGCTTAGTGTCTAGCGGGAGCCACGAGCAGTACTTC. Amino acids: CASSLVSSGSHEQYF.

The chain uses TRBV27 and TRBJ2-4; 13 bases are shared with TRBD2. The V and J ends lost 5 bases and 7 bases, in that order; junction bases with no gene match: 11. The CDR3 extends over 17 amino acids. CDR1 is MNHEY and CDR2 is SMNVEV in the germline V gene (reference sequence). In nucleotides, the CDR3 is TGTGCCAGCAGTCCCGGACTAGCGGGAGTTATGAGGAACATTCAGTACTTC. Its protein product is CASSPGLAGVMRNIQYF.

Notes on this clone: Within the sample, other DNA sequences also encode this same CDR3. V usage is TRBV7-3 and J usage is TRBJ2-1; D ambiguous. The germline V gene has CDR1 SGHTA and CDR2 FQGTGA. V lost 2 bases and J lost 5, with 7 bases in between. CDR3 size: 13 residues. The CDR3 DNA reads TGTGCCAGCAGCTTAGGACCAAACAATGAGCAGTTCTTC. Translated, it gives CASSLGPNNEQFF.

This rearrangement joins TRBV10-3 to TRBJ1-4; D gene ambiguous. The V end lost 1 base, the J end lost 5 bases, and 11 bases lay between the germline ends. This CDR3 spans 15 amino acids. Germline CDR1 is ENHRY and CDR2 is SYGVKD. Written as DNA, the CDR3 is TGTGCCATCAGTGAGTACGAGGGTCCGAATGAAAAACTGTTTTTT. This encodes CAISEYEGPNEKLFF.

J is TRBJ2-4 and V is TRBV5-6, with 8 bases that match TRBD1. The CDR3 extends over 15 amino acids. V dropped 4 bases and J dropped 3; count of bases not matched to a gene: 6. Per the germline V gene, CDR1 is SGHDT and CDR2 is YYEEEE. DNA for the CDR3: TGTGCCAGCAGCCGACAGGGGCTTGGCAAAAACATTCAGTACTTC. Translating gives CASSRQGLGKNIQYF.

The V gene is TRBV21-1, the J gene TRBJ1-1. TRBV21-1 is a documented pseudogene. The CDR3 is 16 residues long. CDR3 sequence reads: CASSLTVRTANTEAFF. The CDR3 DNA is TGTGCCAGCAGCCTAACGGTACGGACGGCGAACACTGAAGCTTTCTTT.

The genes are TRBV6-6 and TRBJ1-1; D gene ambiguous. In germline, CDR1 is MNHNY, CDR2 SVGAGI (reference sequence). V was pared by 2 bases and J by 4 bases, with 11 bases between. There are 14 residues in the CDR3. CDR3 nucleotides: TGTGCCAGCAGTTACGACTCCCGGGGCACTGAAGCTTTCTTT. Translated, it gives CASSYDSRGTEAFF.

The chain carries TRBV4-2 and TRBJ2-1; the D call may be TRBD1 or TRBD2 (5 bases each). This CDR3 has 15 amino acids. CDR1 and CDR2 from the germline V gene are LGHNA and YNFKEQ. The germline V and J ends were trimmed by 5 bases and 8 bases, with 19 bases remaining between them. As DNA, the CDR3 is TGTGCCAGCAGCAAAAGTGGGACCAGAGGCGATGAGCAGTTCTTC. It is translated as CASSKSGTRGDEQFF.

The chain combines TRBV5-1 with TRBJ2-2, with D possibly TRBD1 on 6 matching bases. The CDR3 is 15 amino acids. Germline loops: CDR1 SGHRS, CDR2 YFSETQ. V gave up 1 base and J gave up 1 base, with 8 bases separating them. The CDR3 reads CASSLTGMNTGELFF. CDR3 DNA: TGCGCCAGCAGCTTGACAGGGATGAACACCGGGGAGCTGTTTTTT.

The rearrangement links TRBV6-1 to TRBJ2-4; D call uncertain. Germline CDR1 reads MNHNS; CDR2 reads SASEGT. The V gene lost 5 bases and the J gene lost 0 bases, with 2 bases spanning the gap. The length of the CDR3 is 12 residues. The CDR3 DNA follows: TGTGCCAGCAGTTTAGCCAAAAACATTCAGTACTTC. The encoded protein is CASSLAKNIQYF.

This chain links TRBV7-3 with TRBJ2-1, with TRBD2 matching over 14 bases. Germline V gene data show CDR1 as SGHTA and CDR2 as FQGTGA. CDR3 length: 16 residues. V dropped 4 bases and J dropped 7; count of bases not matched to a gene: 6. CDR3 DNA sequence: TGTGCCAGCAGCTCCCAGGGACTAGCGGGAGATAATGAGCAGTTCTTC. It specifies CASSSQGLAGDNEQFF. Based on the CDR3 plus reference TRBV7-3 and TRBJ2-1, the full variable domain is GAGVSQTPSNKVTEKGKYVELRCDPISGHTALYWYRQSLGQGPEFLIYFQGTGAADDSGLPNDRFFAVRPEGSVSTLKIQRTERGDSAVYLCASSSQGLAGDNEQFFGPGTRLTVL.

The V gene is TRBV28, the J gene TRBJ1-1; possibly TRBD1 for D (6 bases). Germline V gene sequence: CDR1 MDHEN, CDR2 SYDVKM. Trimming stripped 2 bases from V and 11 bases from J, with 12 bases between. This CDR3 spans 12 amino acids. Here the CDR3 reads CASSLLTGYAFF. CDR3 DNA sequence: TGTGCCAGCAGTTTACTTACAGGGTACGCTTTCTTT.

The chain uses TRBV20-1 and TRBJ1-2; 7 positions match TRBD1. CDR1 DFQATT and CDR2 SNEGSKA come from the germline V gene (reference sequence). V was clipped by 6 bases and J by 7 bases; unmatched bases: 5. The CDR3 extends over 11 amino acids. The CDR3 loop is CSARQGAGYTF. As DNA, the CDR3 is TGCAGTGCGAGACAGGGTGCTGGCTACACCTTC.

J is TRBJ2-1 and V is TRBV2; D possibly corresponds to TRBD2 (6 bases). The CDR3 length is 13 residues. Germline CDR1 and CDR2: SNHLY and FYNNEI. V was trimmed by 5 bases and J by 4 bases, leaving 9 bases between them. The CDR3 sequence: CASSRRAYNEQFF. The CDR3 DNA reads TGTGCCAGCAGTCGGAGGGCTTACAATGAGCAGTTCTTC.

The chain combines TRBV5-1 with TRBJ2-1; TRBD2 matches at 8 bases. The J segment lost 5 bases and the V segment lost 3 bases, leaving 4 bases of the junction unmatched. The CDR3 totals 14 residues. Germline loops: CDR1 SGHRS, CDR2 YFSETQ. The CDR3 sequence: CASSSGLDHNEQFF. CDR3 nucleotides: TGCGCCAGCAGCTCGGGACTAGACCACAATGAGCAGTTCTTC.